This T cell receptor beta chain was sequenced for a study of control samples from healthy donors and cancer patients. TCRdb's copy holds only in-frame clones and misses some; the assay was immunoSEQ multiplex PCR. The repertoire holds 160,000 or so clones, with 95% to 96% as singletons. The ends lost 5 bases at V and 4 bases at J; junction bases unmatched: 8. Germline V gives CDR1 MNHEY, CDR2 SMNVEV (reference sequence). The CDR3 totals 16 residues. V gene TRBV27 combines with J gene TRBJ2-2, with TRBD2 matching 9 bases. This TCR was recovered from a young woman in good health. Sequences were obtained from blood. The CDR3 DNA is TGTGCCAGCAGTGTAGCGGGAGCCCGGGGCACCGGGGAGCTGTTTTTT. Protein sequence: CASSVAGARGTGELFF.